What follows are 17 T cell receptor beta chains derived from one specimen sequenced in a study of cytomegalovirus exposure and HLA in healthy donors. The study ran its PCR with 60 Vbeta and 13 Jbeta primers. Sequencing used immunoSEQ multiplex PCR; TCRdb keeps in-frame clones, though not all of them. The table has roughly 180,000 clones, roughly 84% seen once; the top ten hold around 1.5%. Sequenced: PBMCs. All receptors come from a male donor in good health and CMV-seronegative.

The sample holds a few counts of this clone. This rearrangement joins TRBV19 to TRBJ1-5, with 7 bases matching TRBD1. CDR3 length equals 15 residues. Germline CDR1 LNHDA, CDR2 SQIVND (reference sequence). V shed 4 bases and J 0 bases; nucleotides not matched to a gene: 3. Here the CDR3 reads CASSKQGYSNQPQHF. Here the CDR3 DNA reads TGTGCCAGTAGTAAACAGGGGTATAGCAATCAGCCCCAGCATTTT.

The rearrangement links TRBV4-1 to TRBJ2-4, with 10 bases matching TRBD2. This CDR3 is built from 15 residues. V shed 2 bases, J shed 9 bases, and the junction held 7 bases outside the gene matches. Germline V gene lookup returns CDR1 MGHRA and CDR2 YSYEKL. In DNA, the CDR3 is TGCGCCAGCAGCCAAACGAGCGGGGGGGCCGGCATTCAGTACTTC. Protein sequence: CASSQTSGGAGIQYF.

The chain is built from TRBV2 and TRBJ2-1, with 7 nucleotides matching TRBD1. The CDR3 spans 14 residues. CDR1 SNHLY and CDR2 FYNNEI come from the germline V gene. V was pared by 3 bases and J by 6 bases, with 5 bases of the junction left unmatched. The CDR3 coding sequence is TGTGCCAGCAGTGATCGACAGGGTAGCAATGAGCAGTTCTTC. Translated, it gives CASSDRQGSNEQFF.

The chain is built from TRBV6-6 and TRBJ2-5; 11 bases map to TRBD2. The V segment lost 0 bases and the J segment 7 bases; nucleotides outside the gene matches: 7. This CDR3 is built from 16 residues. Germline V CDR1 and CDR2: MNHNY, SVGAGI (reference sequence). This CDR3 reads CASSYSTTSGSGTQYF. The CDR3 DNA sequence: TGTGCCAGCAGTTACTCGACTACTAGCGGGAGCGGGACCCAGTACTTC.

This clone has only one observation. V is TRBV5-1 and J is TRBJ1-2, with D possibly being TRBD1 (5 bases). Trimming left V 0 bases short and J 6 bases short, with 15 bases between. Germline CDR1 and CDR2: SGHRS and YFSETQ. The CDR3 is 15 amino acids. For the CDR3, the DNA is TGCGCCAGCAGCTTGGATGGGGGGGGATTCAATGGCTACACCTTC. Encoded protein: CASSLDGGGFNGYTF.

The chain couples TRBV5-1 to TRBJ1-6, with a weak D call TRBD1 (6 bases). The CDR3 length is 16 residues. Per the germline V gene, CDR1 is SGHRS and CDR2 is YFSETQ. V lost 4 bases and J lost 8, with 19 bases in between. The CDR3 DNA is TGCGCCAGCAGCACCCCAGGGGCAGGGTTTGATTCACCCCTCCACTTT. Its protein is CASSTPGAGFDSPLHF.

V gene TRBV18 combines with J gene TRBJ2-7; TRBD2 matches at 13 bases. The V gene's germline CDR1 is KGHSH and CDR2 LQKENI. The CDR3 is made up of 15 amino acids. The V segment lost 3 bases and the J segment 4 bases; nucleotides outside the gene matches: 3. CDR3 bases: TGTGCCAGCTCACCCGGGACTAGCGGGAAATACGAGCAGTACTTC. This gives the protein CASSPGTSGKYEQYF.

The rearrangement joins TRBV28 to TRBJ2-7; D unclear. V was clipped by 5 bases and J by 7 bases, with 12 bases between them. The CDR3 is 12 residues long. CDR1 and CDR2 (germline): MDHEN, SYDVKM. The CDR3 spells CASSTGVKEQYF. Written as DNA, the CDR3 is TGTGCCAGCAGTACCGGAGTGAAAGAGCAGTACTTC.

The chain links TRBV2 to TRBJ2-5, with a weak D call TRBD2 (6 bases). Germline V gene sequence: CDR1 SNHLY, CDR2 FYNNEI. V was cut by 8 bases and J by 2 bases, with 15 bases left in between. CDR3 length: 14 amino acids. CDR3 DNA: TGTGCCAGCTCTCCCGGGACTCAACAAGAGACCCAGTACTTC. The encoded protein is CASSPGTQQETQYF.

Turning to this clone: One end of the junction is discordant with germline, which a read error may explain. CDR3 residues: CASSAGTSAVF. The CDR3 region has the DNA TGTGCCAGCAGCGCCGGGACTTCAGCCGTATTT. V and J are TRBV7-2 and TRBJ1-4; D possibly corresponds to TRBD1 (5 bases). The CDR3 spans 11 residues. Per germline, CDR1 SGHTA and CDR2 FQGNSA.

This chain connects TRBV7-2 to TRBJ2-7; D remains ambiguous. V was trimmed by 3 bases and J by 3 bases, leaving 3 bases between them. The CDR3 has 11 amino acids. CDR1 and CDR2 from the germline V gene are SGHTA and FQGNSA. The CDR3 protein is CASSFRYEQYF. The CDR3 DNA follows: TGTGCCAGCAGCTTTCGCTACGAGCAGTACTTC.

The rearrangement joins TRBV30 to TRBJ2-3, with 11 bases that match TRBD2. The CDR3 length is 16 residues. Germline V gene data show CDR1 as GTSNPN and CDR2 as SVGIG (reference sequence). Germline trimming cut 0 bases from V and 2 bases from J; bases unmatched to any gene: 4. The chain's CDR3 is CAWSVGTSGATDTQYF. CDR3 DNA: TGTGCCTGGAGTGTTGGGACTAGCGGTGCCACAGATACGCAGTATTTT.

The CDR3 nucleotides are TGTGCCAGCAGCTGGGGTAGGGGGGAAAAACTGTTTTTT. It specifies CASSWGRGEKLFF. The chain is built from TRBV13 and TRBJ1-4; tentative D call: TRBD1 (6 bases). The CDR3 spans 13 residues. V lost 4 bases, J lost 8 bases, and 11 bases lay in between. CDR1 is PRHDT, CDR2 FYEKMQ, per germline (reference sequence).

The chain links TRBV19 to TRBJ2-1; 8 bases line up with TRBD2. Germline V gives CDR1 LNHDA, CDR2 SQIVND (reference sequence). CDR3 length equals 14 residues. The V and J ends lost 3 bases and 9 bases, in that order; junction bases with no gene match: 7. The CDR3 DNA follows: TGTGCCAGTAGTATTGAGCTAGCGGGTTCTGAGCAGTTCTTC. Translated: CASSIELAGSEQFF.

The chain couples TRBV7-9 to TRBJ2-1; 7 bases are shared with TRBD2. CDR1 SEHNR and CDR2 FQNEAQ come from the germline V gene (reference sequence). The CDR3 extends over 14 amino acids. V trimming: 3 bases; J trimming: 9 bases; junction bases outside the gene matches: 8. The CDR3 sequence: CASSFGASGIEQFF. CDR3 DNA sequence: TGTGCCAGCAGCTTTGGAGCTAGCGGAATTGAGCAGTTCTTC.

The V call is TRBV18, the J call TRBJ1-3; a weak D match, TRBD1 (6 bases). The V end was cut by 0 bases, the J end by 5 bases, with 11 bases between. The CDR3 consists of 15 residues. CDR1 is KGHSH and CDR2 is LQKENI in the germline V gene. CDR3 nucleotide sequence: TGTGCCAGCTCACCACCGAGGCAGGGGAGAAACACCATATATTTT. Translation: CASSPPRQGRNTIYF. The full variable domain, completed using reference TRBV18 and TRBJ1-3, is NAGVMQNPRHLVRRRGQEARLRCSPMKGHSHVYWYRQLPEEGLKFMVYLQKENIIDESGMPKERFSAEFPKEGPSILRIQQVVRGDSAAYFCASSPPRQGRNTIYFGEGSWLTVV.

Points on this clone: Germline and junction disagree at one end, which may indicate a read error. The J gene is TRBJ2-3, the V gene TRBV4-1, with 7 bases aligning to TRBD2. CDR3 length: 18 amino acids. Germline loops: CDR1 MGHRA, CDR2 YSYEKL. In DNA form, the CDR3 reads TGCGCCAGCACCCAAATCTGGGGAGCGGGGAAAAGCACAGATACGCAGTATTTT. Its protein is CASTQIWGAGKSTDTQYF.